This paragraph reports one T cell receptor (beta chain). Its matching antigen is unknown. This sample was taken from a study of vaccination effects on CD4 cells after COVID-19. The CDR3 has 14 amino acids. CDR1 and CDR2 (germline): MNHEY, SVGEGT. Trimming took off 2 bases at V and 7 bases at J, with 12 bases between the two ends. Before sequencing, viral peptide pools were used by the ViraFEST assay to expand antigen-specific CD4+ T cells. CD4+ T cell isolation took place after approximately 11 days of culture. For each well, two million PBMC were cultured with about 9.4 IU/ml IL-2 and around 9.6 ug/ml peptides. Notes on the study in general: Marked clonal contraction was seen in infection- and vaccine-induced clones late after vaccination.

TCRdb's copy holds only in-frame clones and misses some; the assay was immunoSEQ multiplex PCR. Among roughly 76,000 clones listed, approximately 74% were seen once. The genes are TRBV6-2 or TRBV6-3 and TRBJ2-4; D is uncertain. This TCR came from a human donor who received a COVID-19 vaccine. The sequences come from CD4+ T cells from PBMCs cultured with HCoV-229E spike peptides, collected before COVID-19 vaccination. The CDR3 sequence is CASSYAPGGNIQYF. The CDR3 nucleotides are TGTGCCAGCAGTTACGCCCCGGGCGGCAACATTCAGTACTTC.